A selection of T cell receptor beta chains follows, all from one sample in a study of T cell repertoires in cytomegalovirus infection. MiXCR, applied by TCRdb to the reads, yields one record per CDR3 protein. The sample contains about 180,000 distinct CDR3 sequences, 13% to 15% of which appear only once. The sequencing input was PBMCs. These receptors all stem from a human donor in good health (CMV status not recorded). Some clones in this sample may be carry-over from other donors' samples. CDR3s include the opening cysteine and the closing phenylalanine or tryptophan. The order of the fields is D gene, clone size, J gene, V gene, CDR3 length, CDR3 DNA, CDR3 protein. The D gene is left open where the match is weak. Clone size appears in some rows only: once, few, many, or a class for an expanded clone.

TRBD1 | few | TRBJ1-3 | TRBV12-3/TRBV12-4 | 18 | TGTGCCAGCAGCCCTCCGGGACAGGGGGCAATATTTGGAAACACCATATATTTT | CASSPPGQGAIFGNTIYF
NA | few | TRBJ2-1 | TRBV7-9 | 12 | TGTGCCAGCAGCACGAATCACAATGAGCAGTTCTTC | CASSTNHNEQFF
TRBD2 | many | TRBJ2-1 | TRBV7-9 | 17 | TGTGCCAGCAGCCCCGAGGGACTAGCGGGGACCTACAATGAGCAGTTCTTC | CASSPEGLAGTYNEQFF
TRBD1 | many | TRBJ2-2 | TRBV19 | 14 | TGTGCCAGTAGGGACAGGGGTTCCACCGGGGAGCTGTTTTTT | CASRDRGSTGELFF
NA | few | TRBJ1-5 | TRBV7-9 | 13 | TGTGCCAGCAGCTTATGGAGCAATCAGCCCCAGCATTTT | CASSLWSNQPQHF
TRBD1 | many | TRBJ1-4 | TRBV7-2 | 17 | TGTGCCAGCAGCCGCGGACAGGGCGGGAAGGCTAATGAAAAACTGTTTTTT | CASSRGQGGKANEKLFF
NA | NA | TRBJ2-2 | TRBV5-6 | 12 | TGTGCCAGCCAACTGGGGACCGGGGAGCTGTTTTTT | CASQLGTGELFF
TRBD1 | few | TRBJ2-1 | TRBV27 | 15 | TGTGCCAGCAGTTTATCAGCAGGGGGCCACAATGAGCAGTTCTTC | CASSLSAGGHNEQFF
TRBD1 | few | TRBJ1-2 | TRBV14 | 15 | TGTGCCAGCAGCCAAGGGACAGGCGGGTACTATGGCTACACCTTC | CASSQGTGGYYGYTF
NA | NA | TRBJ2-7 | TRBV20-1 | 16 | TGCAGTGCTAGAGAATGGGGGCCATCACTCTCCTACGAGCAGTACTTC | CSAREWGPSLSYEQYF
NA | few | TRBJ2-7 | TRBV6-5 | 13 | TGTGCCAGCAGTTCCCCCCTCGCCCTCGAGCAGTACTTC | CASSSPLALEQYF
TRBD1 | NA | TRBJ2-5 | TRBV29-1 | 12 | TGCAGCGGTGACAGGGGCCAAGAGACCCAGTACTTC | CSGDRGQETQYF
NA | NA | TRBJ2-7 | TRBV6-6 | 14 | TGTGCCAGCATCAGGTCCCCGGGCCGCTACGAGCAGTACTTC | CASIRSPGRYEQYF
TRBD1 | few | TRBJ2-3 | TRBV7-3 | 15 | TGTGCCAGCAGCCGAGGGACAGGGGGCGCAGATACGCAGTATTTT | CASSRGTGGADTQYF
NA | many | TRBJ1-4 | TRBV7-8 | 16 | TGTGCCAGCAGCACCTGGGACCAAATGGGAAGTGAAAAACTGTTTTTT | CASSTWDQMGSEKLFF
TRBD2 | NA | TRBJ2-7 | TRBV12-3/TRBV12-4 | 15 | TGTGCCAGCAGTTCGAGCGGGGCTATACCGAACGAGCAGTACTTC | CASSSSGAIPNEQYF
NA | many | TRBJ1-3 | TRBV28 | 15 | TGTGCCAGCAGTTTAGGGGCGAGTTCGGGAAACACCATATATTTT | CASSLGASSGNTIYF